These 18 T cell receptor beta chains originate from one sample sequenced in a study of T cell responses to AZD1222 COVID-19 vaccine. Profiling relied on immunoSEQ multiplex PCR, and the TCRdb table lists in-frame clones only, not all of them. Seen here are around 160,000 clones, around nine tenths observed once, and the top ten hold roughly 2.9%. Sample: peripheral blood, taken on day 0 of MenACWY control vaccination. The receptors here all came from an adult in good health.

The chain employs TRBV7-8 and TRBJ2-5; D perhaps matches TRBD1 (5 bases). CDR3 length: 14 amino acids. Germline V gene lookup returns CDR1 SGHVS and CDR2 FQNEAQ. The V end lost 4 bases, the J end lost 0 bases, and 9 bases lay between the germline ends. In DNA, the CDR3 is TGTGCCAGCAGCTCGGACACGTACCAAGAGACCCAGTACTTC. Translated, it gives CASSSDTYQETQYF.

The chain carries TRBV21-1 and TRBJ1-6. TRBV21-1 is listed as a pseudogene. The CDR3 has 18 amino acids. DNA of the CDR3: TGTGCCAGCAGCAAAGAGTTGGGGGAGGAGTATTGGGATTCACCCCTCCACTTT. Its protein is CASSKELGEEYWDSPLHF.

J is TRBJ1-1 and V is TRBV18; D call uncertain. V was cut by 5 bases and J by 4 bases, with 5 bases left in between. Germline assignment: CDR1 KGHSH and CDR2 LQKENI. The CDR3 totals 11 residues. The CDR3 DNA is TGTGCCAGCTCATCCAGCACTGAAGCTTTCTTT. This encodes CASSSSTEAFF.

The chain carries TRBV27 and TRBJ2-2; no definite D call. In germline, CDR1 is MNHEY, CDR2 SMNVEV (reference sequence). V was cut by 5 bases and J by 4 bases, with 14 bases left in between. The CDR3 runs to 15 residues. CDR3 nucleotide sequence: TGTGCCAGCAGTCTTACAGCGAGTGGCACCGGGGAGCTGTTTTTT. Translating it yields CASSLTASGTGELFF.

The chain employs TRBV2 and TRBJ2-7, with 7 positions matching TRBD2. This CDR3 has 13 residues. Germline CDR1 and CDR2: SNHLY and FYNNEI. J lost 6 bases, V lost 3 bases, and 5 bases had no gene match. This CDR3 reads CASSDGTIPEQYF. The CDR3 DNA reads TGTGCCAGCAGTGATGGGACTATCCCCGAGCAGTACTTC. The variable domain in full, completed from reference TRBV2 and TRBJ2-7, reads EPEVTQTPSHQVTQMGQEVILRCVPISNHLYFYWYRQILGQKVEFLVSFYNNEISEKSEIFDDQFSVERPDGSNFTLKIRSTKLEDSAMYFCASSDGTIPEQYFGPGTRLTVT.

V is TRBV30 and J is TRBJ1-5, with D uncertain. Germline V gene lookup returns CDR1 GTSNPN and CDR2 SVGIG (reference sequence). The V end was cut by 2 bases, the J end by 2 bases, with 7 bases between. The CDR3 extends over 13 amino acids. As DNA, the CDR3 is TGTGCCTGGAGTCCCCAGGGCAATCAGCCCCAGCATTTT. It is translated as CAWSPQGNQPQHF.

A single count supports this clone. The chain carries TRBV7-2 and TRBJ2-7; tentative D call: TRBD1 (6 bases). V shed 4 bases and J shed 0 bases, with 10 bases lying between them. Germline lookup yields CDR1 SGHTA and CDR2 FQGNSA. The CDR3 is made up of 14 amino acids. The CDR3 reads CASSYRDTSYEQYF. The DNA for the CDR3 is TGTGCCAGCAGCTACCGGGACACCTCCTACGAGCAGTACTTC.

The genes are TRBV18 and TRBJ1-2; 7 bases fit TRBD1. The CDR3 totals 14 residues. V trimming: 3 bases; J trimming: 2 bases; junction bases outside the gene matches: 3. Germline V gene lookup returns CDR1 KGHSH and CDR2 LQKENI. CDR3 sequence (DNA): TGTGCCAGCTCACCGTCGGACAGGAACTATGGCTACACCTTC. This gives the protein CASSPSDRNYGYTF.

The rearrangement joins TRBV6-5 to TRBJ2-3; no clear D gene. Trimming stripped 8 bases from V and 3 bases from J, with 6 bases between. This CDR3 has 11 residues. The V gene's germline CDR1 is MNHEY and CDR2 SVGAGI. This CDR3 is CASSRTDTQYF. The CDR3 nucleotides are TGTGCCAGCTCCCGAACAGATACGCAGTATTTT.

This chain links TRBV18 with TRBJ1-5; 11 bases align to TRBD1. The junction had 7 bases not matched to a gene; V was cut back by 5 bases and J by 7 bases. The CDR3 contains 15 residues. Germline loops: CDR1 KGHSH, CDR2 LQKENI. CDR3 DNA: TGTGCCAGCTCAGAAACCGGGACAGGGGGACAGCCCCAGCATTTT. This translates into CASSETGTGGQPQHF.

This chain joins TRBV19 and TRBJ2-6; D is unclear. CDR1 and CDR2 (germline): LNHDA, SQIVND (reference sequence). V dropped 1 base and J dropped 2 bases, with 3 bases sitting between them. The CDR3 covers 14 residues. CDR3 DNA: TGTGCCAGTAGTATAGGGCCTGGGGCCAACGTCCTGACTTTC. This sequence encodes CASSIGPGANVLTF.

The CDR3 here is CSASEGKGGLEQYF. The CDR3 bases are TGCAGTGCTAGTGAGGGGAAAGGGGGGCTCGAGCAGTACTTC. The genes are TRBV20-1 and TRBJ2-7; possibly TRBD1 or TRBD2 for D (6 bases each). The CDR3 is 14 amino acids. The germline V and J ends were trimmed by 3 bases and 6 bases, with 18 bases remaining between them. The germline gives CDR1 DFQATT, CDR2 SNEGSKA (reference sequence).

The CDR3 is CASSQTPNTGELFF. CDR3 sequence (DNA): TGTGCCAGCAGCCAGACCCCGAACACCGGGGAGCTGTTTTTT. The V call is TRBV11-3, the J call TRBJ2-2; no firm D call. CDR1 SGHNT and CDR2 YENEEA come from the germline V gene. This CDR3 contains 14 residues. Trimming removed 5 bases at V and 0 bases at J, with 7 bases between.

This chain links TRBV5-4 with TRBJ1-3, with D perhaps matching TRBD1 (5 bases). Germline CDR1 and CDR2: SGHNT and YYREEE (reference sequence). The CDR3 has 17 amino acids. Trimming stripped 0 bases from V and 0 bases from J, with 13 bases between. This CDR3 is CASSLGTFGGSGNTIYF. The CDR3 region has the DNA TGTGCCAGCAGCTTGGGGACGTTCGGGGGCTCTGGAAACACCATATATTTT.

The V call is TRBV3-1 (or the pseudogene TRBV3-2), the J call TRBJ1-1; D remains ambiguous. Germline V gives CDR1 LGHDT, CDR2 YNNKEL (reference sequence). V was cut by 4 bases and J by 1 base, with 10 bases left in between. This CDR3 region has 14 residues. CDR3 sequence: CASSLRVSNTEAFF. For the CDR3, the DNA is TGTGCCAGCAGCCTCCGGGTTTCGAACACTGAAGCTTTCTTT.

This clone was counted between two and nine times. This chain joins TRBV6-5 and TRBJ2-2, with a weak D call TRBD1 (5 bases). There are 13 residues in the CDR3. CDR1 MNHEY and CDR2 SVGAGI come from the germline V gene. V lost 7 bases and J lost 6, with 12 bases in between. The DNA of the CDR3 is TGTGCCAGCACGGGCGGCAGGGCCGGGGAGCTGTTTTTT. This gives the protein CASTGGRAGELFF.

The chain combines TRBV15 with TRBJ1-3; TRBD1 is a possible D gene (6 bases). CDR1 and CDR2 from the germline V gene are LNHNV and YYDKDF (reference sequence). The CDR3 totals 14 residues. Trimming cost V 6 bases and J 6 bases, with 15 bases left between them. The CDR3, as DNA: TGTGCCACCAGGCAACAGGGTTTGGAAAACACCATATATTTT. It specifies CATRQQGLENTIYF.

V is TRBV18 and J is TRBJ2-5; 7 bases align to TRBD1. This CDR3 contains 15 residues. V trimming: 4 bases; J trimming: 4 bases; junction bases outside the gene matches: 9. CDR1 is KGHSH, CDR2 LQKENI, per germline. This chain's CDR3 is CASSLGQALGETQYF. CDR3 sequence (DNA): TGTGCCAGCTCACTAGGACAGGCCTTAGGAGAGACCCAGTACTTC.